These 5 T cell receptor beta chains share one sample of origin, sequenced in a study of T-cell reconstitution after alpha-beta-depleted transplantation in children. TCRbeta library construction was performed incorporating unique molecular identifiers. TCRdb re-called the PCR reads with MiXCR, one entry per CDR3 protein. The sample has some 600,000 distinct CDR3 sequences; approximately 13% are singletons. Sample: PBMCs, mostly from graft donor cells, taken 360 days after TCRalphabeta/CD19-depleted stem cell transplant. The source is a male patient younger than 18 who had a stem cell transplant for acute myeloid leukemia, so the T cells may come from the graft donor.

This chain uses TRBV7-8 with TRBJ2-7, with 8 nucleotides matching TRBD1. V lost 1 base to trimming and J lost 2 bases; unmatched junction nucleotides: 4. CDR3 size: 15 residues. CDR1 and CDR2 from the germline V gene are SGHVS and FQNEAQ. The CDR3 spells CASSLVRGQAYEQYF. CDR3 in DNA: TGTGCCAGCAGCTTAGTTAGGGGACAGGCCTACGAGCAGTACTTC.

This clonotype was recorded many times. CDR3 sequence (DNA): TGTGCCAGCAGTTTGCGACAGAGCTCCTACGAGCAGTACTTC. Translating gives CASSLRQSSYEQYF. The chain couples TRBV12-3 or TRBV12-4 to TRBJ2-7; the D gene is possibly TRBD1 (5 bases). The CDR3 contains 14 residues. V lost 3 bases and J 0 bases, leaving 9 bases between the germline ends.

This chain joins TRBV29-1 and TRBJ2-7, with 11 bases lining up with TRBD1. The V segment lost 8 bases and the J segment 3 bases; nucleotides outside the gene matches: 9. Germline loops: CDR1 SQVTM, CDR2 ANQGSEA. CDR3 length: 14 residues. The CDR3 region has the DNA TGCAGCACCATACAGGGACAGGGGGACTACGAGCAGTACTTC. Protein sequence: CSTIQGQGDYEQYF.

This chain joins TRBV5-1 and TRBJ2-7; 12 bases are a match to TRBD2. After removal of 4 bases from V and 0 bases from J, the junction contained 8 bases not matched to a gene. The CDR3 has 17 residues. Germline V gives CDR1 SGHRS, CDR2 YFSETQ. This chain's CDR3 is CASSIRTSGVLSYEQYF. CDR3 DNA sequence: TGCGCCAGCAGCATTCGGACTAGCGGGGTTCTCTCCTACGAGCAGTACTTC.

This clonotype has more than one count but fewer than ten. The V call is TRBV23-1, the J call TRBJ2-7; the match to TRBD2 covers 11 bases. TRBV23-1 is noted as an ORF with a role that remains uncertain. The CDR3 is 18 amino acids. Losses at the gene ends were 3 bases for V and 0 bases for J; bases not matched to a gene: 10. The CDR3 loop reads CASSQAPGLAASSYEQYF. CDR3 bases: TGCGCCAGCAGTCAGGCTCCGGGACTAGCGGCAAGCTCCTACGAGCAGTACTTC.